One sample yielded the 27 T cell receptor beta chains listed below, sequenced in a study of metastatic and nonmetastatic thyroid tumors. TCRdb used MiXCR to call clones anew from the PCR reads. The table shows around 30,000 clones, with approximately 13% occurring only once. Treatment of any kind had been given to no patient before thyroid surgery. Sequencing was performed on blood. These receptor sequences come from a female donor with papillary thyroid cancer or a benign thyroid nodule (not recorded which). Some clones in this sample may be carry-over from other donors' samples.

The J gene is TRBJ1-1, the V gene TRBV18, with no clear D. The CDR3 covers 15 residues. Germline V gives CDR1 KGHSH, CDR2 LQKENI. V was shortened by 3 bases and J by 6 bases, with 17 bases between the two germline ends. The CDR3 loop reads CASSPESPRVPEAFF. The CDR3 nucleotides read TGTGCCAGCTCACCTGAGTCCCCAAGGGTCCCTGAAGCTTTCTTT.

Notes on this clone: The junction departs from germline at one end; a sequencing error may be responsible. The chain couples TRBV2 to TRBJ1-6, with 8 nucleotides matching TRBD1. Germline V gives CDR1 SNHLY, CDR2 FYNNEI. CDR3 length equals 13 residues. The CDR3 region is CASSPGQGSPLRF. The CDR3 nucleotides read TGTGCCAGCAGTCCAGGACAGGGATCTCCCCTCCGCTTT. Filled out from reference TRBV2 and TRBJ1-6, the complete variable domain reads EPEVTQTPSHQVTQMGQEVILRCVPISNHLYFYWYRQILGQKVEFLVSFYNNEISEKSEIFDDQFSVERPDGSNFTLKIRSTKLEDSAMYFCASSPGQGSPLRFGNGTRLTVT.

The chain links TRBV7-2 to TRBJ2-7; no clear D gene. Germline V gives CDR1 SGHTA, CDR2 FQGNSA. CDR3 length: 14 residues. The V end lost 7 bases, the J end lost 1 base, and 14 bases lay between the germline ends. CDR3 sequence reads: CASIPRVGSYEQYF. In nucleotides, the CDR3 is TGTGCCAGCATCCCCCGGGTTGGGTCCTACGAGCAGTACTTC.

This clone was seen at least ten times. The V gene is TRBV28, the J gene TRBJ2-5, with TRBD1 matching over 9 bases. The J segment lost 5 bases and the V segment lost 4 bases, leaving 5 bases of the junction unmatched. In germline, CDR1 is MDHEN, CDR2 SYDVKM. The CDR3 sequence is 14 residues long. CDR3 DNA sequence: TGTGCCAGCAGTTCGACAGGGGGTGGGGAGACCCAGTACTTC. It is translated as CASSSTGGGETQYF.

This clone appeared many times. The CDR3 spells CSVDEREAGELFF. In DNA form, the CDR3 reads TGCAGCGTTGACGAGAGGGAGGCCGGGGAGCTGTTTTTT. This chain links TRBV29-1 with TRBJ2-2; the D gene is possibly TRBD2 (6 bases). Per germline, CDR1 SQVTM and CDR2 ANQGSEA. Trimming stripped 3 bases from V and 6 bases from J, with 11 bases between. The CDR3 loop spans 13 amino acids.

This clone is medium-sized by share. Germline and junction disagree at one end, which may indicate a read error. This sequence joins TRBV20-1 and TRBJ2-7; 9 nucleotides line up with TRBD1. CDR1 and CDR2 (germline): DFQATT, SNEGSKA (reference sequence). The CDR3 spans 14 residues. CDR3 coding DNA: TGCAGTGCTAGGTCGGGACAGGGCTCCAACGAGCAGTACTTC. Residues: CSARSGQGSNEQYF.

In its sample, this clone was seen many times. The chain combines TRBV28 with TRBJ2-7; 7 bases line up with TRBD2. After removal of 4 bases from V and 6 bases from J, the junction contained 3 bases not matched to a gene. CDR1 and CDR2 (germline): MDHEN, SYDVKM. The CDR3 runs to 12 residues. CDR3 sequence: CASSSLAGEQYF. The CDR3 nucleotides read TGTGCCAGCAGTTCATTAGCGGGCGAGCAGTACTTC.

This clone was picked up many times. The gene calls are TRBV20-1 and TRBJ1-1; perhaps TRBD1 as D (6 bases). The V and J ends lost 4 bases and 0 bases respectively, with 12 bases between them. There are 14 residues in the CDR3. The germline gives CDR1 DFQATT, CDR2 SNEGSKA (reference sequence). The CDR3 region has the DNA TGCAGTGCTAACCCGGGACATATGAACACTGAAGCTTTCTTT. Translating gives CSANPGHMNTEAFF.

In this sample, this clone turned up many times. The same CDR3 can be traced to other DNA sequences in this sample. The genes are TRBV18 and TRBJ1-1; D gene unclear. The germline V gene encodes CDR1 KGHSH and CDR2 LQKENI. Trimming left V 3 bases short and J 0 bases short, with 5 bases between. The CDR3 has 13 amino acids. CDR3 nucleotides: TGTGCCAGCTCACCGGGAGTGAACACTGAAGCTTTCTTT. It specifies CASSPGVNTEAFF.

This clone was seen many times. The rearrangement links TRBV2 to TRBJ2-4; TRBD2 agrees at 7 bases. Germline V gene lookup returns CDR1 SNHLY and CDR2 FYNNEI. The CDR3 has 13 residues. The V and J ends lost 11 bases and 2 bases, in that order; junction bases with no gene match: 6. Here the CDR3 DNA reads TGTGCCTCAGCGGGGATATCCAAAAACATTCAGTACTTC. Residues: CASAGISKNIQYF.

This clone was observed many times. The rearrangement uses TRBV7-9 and TRBJ2-2; 7 bases are shared with TRBD2. V lost 5 bases, J lost 2 bases, and 14 bases stayed unmatched. This CDR3 comprises 18 residues. Per the germline V gene, CDR1 is SEHNR and CDR2 is FQNEAQ (reference sequence). In DNA form, the CDR3 reads TGTGCCAGCAGCCCCTTTGAGTCTAGCGGTCCTAACACCGGGGAGCTGTTTTTT. It codes for CASSPFESSGPNTGELFF. Using reference TRBV7-9 and TRBJ2-2 for the parts outside the CDR3, the full variable domain is DTGVSQNPRHKITKRGQNVTFRCDPISEHNRLYWYRQTLGQGPEFLTYFQNEAQLEKSRLLSDRFSAERPKGSFSTLEIQRTEQGDSAMYLCASSPFESSGPNTGELFFGEGSRLTVL.

This clone was seen only a few times. Just one base apart from a much larger clone, this may be a read error. This chain links TRBV29-1 with TRBJ1-1; 8 bases map to TRBD1. Germline lookup yields CDR1 SQVTM and CDR2 ANQGSEA. The CDR3 loop spans 13 amino acids. The CDR3: CSVIQGAQTEASF. CDR3 sequence (DNA): TGCAGCGTGATTCAGGGGGCTCAAACTGAAGCTTCCTTT.

This clone was counted between two and nine times. Germline is not matched at one junction end, which may reflect a read error. The chain is built from TRBV6-1 and TRBJ1-2, with 7 bases aligning to TRBD1. This CDR3 is 13 amino acids long. The germline V gene has CDR1 MNHNS and CDR2 SASEGT. The CDR3 nucleotides are TGTGCCAGCCTGACAGGGTACAACTATGGCTATACCTTC. It yields the protein CASLTGYNYGYTF.

This clone was detected many times. The rearrangement links TRBV9 to TRBJ2-5, with TRBD2 matching 9 bases. The CDR3 is made up of 18 amino acids. With V trimmed by 0 bases and J by 2 bases, 11 bases remained unmatched. Per the germline V gene, CDR1 is SGDLS and CDR2 is YYNGEE. CDR3 nucleotide sequence: TGTGCCAGCAGCGTAGCTACAGGAGCGGGAGGCTCTCAAGAGACCCAGTACTTC. Translating gives CASSVATGAGGSQETQYF. The full variable domain, rest sourced from reference TRBV9 and TRBJ2-5, is DSGVTQTPKHLITATGQRVTLRCSPRSGDLSVYWYQQSLDQGLQFLIQYYNGEERAKGNILERFSAQQFPDLHSELNLSSLELGDSALYFCASSVATGAGGSQETQYFGPGTRLLVL.

This clone was detected ten times or more. The rearrangement joins TRBV24-1 to TRBJ2-1; unclear D gene. This CDR3 region has 13 residues. Trimming pared 9 bases from V and 12 bases from J, leaving 20 bases between. Germline assignment: CDR1 KGHDR and CDR2 SFDVKD. This chain's CDR3 is CATAQGNEGGQFF. The CDR3 coding sequence is TGTGCCACCGCCCAAGGGAATGAAGGCGGGCAGTTCTTC.

Ten or more counts support this clone. This chain connects TRBV6-1 to TRBJ1-5, with D uncertain. V lost 6 bases to trimming and J lost 6 bases, with 12 bases between them. Germline V gene data show CDR1 as MNHNS and CDR2 as SASEGT. The CDR3 spans 13 residues. The CDR3 here is CASRALSGQPQHF. CDR3 DNA: TGTGCCAGCAGAGCCCTCAGCGGTCAGCCCCAGCATTTT.

This clone appeared many times. The CDR3 region has the DNA TGCGCCAGCAGCTCATCGGGGGCTAGCGGGAGCGGGGGCCAGTACTTC. This sequence encodes CASSSSGASGSGGQYF. The chain couples TRBV5-1 to TRBJ2-5; TRBD2 agrees at 10 bases. The CDR3 loop spans 16 amino acids. With V trimmed by 3 bases and J by 10 bases, 15 bases remained unmatched. The germline V gene encodes CDR1 SGHRS and CDR2 YFSETQ. Variable domain in full (rest from reference TRBV5-1 and TRBJ2-5): KAGVTQTPRYLIKTRGQQVTLSCSPISGHRSVSWYQQTPGQGLQFLFEYFSETQRNKGNFPGRFSGRQFSNSRSEMNVSTLELGDSALYLCASSSSGASGSGGQYFGPGTRLLVL.

This clone was counted many times. The V gene is TRBV6-1, the J gene TRBJ2-7; a possible D gene is TRBD2 (5 bases). Germline CDR1 reads MNHNS; CDR2 reads SASEGT. V was shortened by 7 bases and J by 1 base, with 14 bases between the two germline ends. The CDR3 is made up of 14 amino acids. CDR3 residues: CASMKGVGSYEQYF. DNA of the CDR3: TGTGCCAGCATGAAGGGAGTTGGGTCCTACGAGCAGTACTTC.

V is TRBV10-1 and J is TRBJ1-3; D might be TRBD1 (5 bases). V was pared by 4 bases and J by 1 base, with 11 bases between. The CDR3 loop spans 15 amino acids. The germline V gene encodes CDR1 WNHNN and CDR2 SYGVQD (reference sequence). The CDR3 DNA reads as TGCGCCAGCAGTGGAGGAGGACATTCTGGAAACACCATATATTTT. Translation: CASSGGGHSGNTIYF.

In its sample, this clone is medium-sized. As DNA, the CDR3 is TGCGCCAGCAGGTCTACTAGCGGGAGCGGGACCGGGGAGCTGTTTTTT. This codes for CASRSTSGSGTGELFF. This chain links TRBV5-1 with TRBJ2-2; 11 bases align to TRBD2. The germline gives CDR1 SGHRS, CDR2 YFSETQ. The CDR3 consists of 16 residues. V shed 5 bases, J shed 5 bases, and the junction held 8 bases outside the gene matches. Full variable domain (rest looked up from reference TRBV5-1 and TRBJ2-2): KAGVTQTPRYLIKTRGQQVTLSCSPISGHRSVSWYQQTPGQGLQFLFEYFSETQRNKGNFPGRFSGRQFSNSRSEMNVSTLELGDSALYLCASRSTSGSGTGELFFGEGSRLTVL.

In its sample, this clone was seen many times. This chain links TRBV5-5 with TRBJ2-7; weak D call: TRBD1 (6 bases). The CDR3 is 15 residues long. CDR1 and CDR2 from the germline V gene are SGHKS and YYEKEE (reference sequence). V was cut by 3 bases and J by 8 bases, with 21 bases left in between. The CDR3 bases are TGTGCCAGCAGCTCCGCCGGGACAACCCAACGTCAGCAGTACTTC. The encoded protein is CASSSAGTTQRQQYF.

Note on this clone: This CDR3 is missing its conserved last phenylalanine or tryptophan, likely due to a read error. V is TRBV7-8 and J is TRBJ2-7; 9 nucleotides agree with TRBD2. The CDR3 is made up of 16 amino acids. Germline V lookup: CDR1 SGHVS, CDR2 FQNEAQ. The V and J ends lost 5 bases and 1 base, in that order; junction bases with no gene match: 9. The CDR3 spells CASSHQVLAGSYEQYS. The CDR3 DNA is TGTGCCAGCAGCCACCAGGTACTAGCGGGTTCCTACGAGCAGTACTCC.

This clone was recorded at least ten times. The chain is built from TRBV28 and TRBJ2-1; no clear D gene. From germline, CDR1 is MDHEN and CDR2 SYDVKM. This CDR3 is 12 amino acids long. The V end was cut by 5 bases, the J end by 10 bases, with 12 bases between. The CDR3 here is CASSPDSPEQFF. Here the CDR3 DNA reads TGTGCCAGCAGTCCGGATAGCCCCGAGCAGTTCTTC.

This clone was observed many times. The chain is built from TRBV12-3 or TRBV12-4 and TRBJ1-6, with D possibly TRBD1 on 5 matching bases. V lost 4 bases to trimming and J lost 5 bases, with 9 bases between them. The CDR3 consists of 14 residues. The CDR3 sequence: CASSSGTDNSPLHF. The DNA of the CDR3 is TGTGCCAGCAGTTCCGGGACGGATAATTCACCCCTCCACTTT.

The CDR3 loop reads CASSIDRIQGGELFF. The CDR3, as DNA: TGTGCCAGTAGTATAGATCGAATACAGGGCGGGGAGCTGTTTTTT. The chain links TRBV19 to TRBJ2-2, with D maybe TRBD1 (6 bases). V was pared by 0 bases and J by 7 bases, with 12 bases between. Germline values: CDR1 LNHDA, CDR2 SQIVND (reference sequence). This CDR3 spans 15 amino acids.

As to this clone: This may stem from a read error, because a much larger clone lies one nucleotide away. Additional DNA sequences in this sample encode the identical CDR3. The chain joins TRBV7-3 to TRBJ2-5, with D possibly TRBD2 on 6 matching bases. The CDR3 is made up of 13 amino acids. Germline V gene sequence: CDR1 SGHTA, CDR2 FQGTGA. V gave up 6 bases and J gave up 5 bases, with 13 bases separating them. For the CDR3, the DNA is TGTGCCAGCAGTAAGGGAGCGGGTGAGACCCAGTACTTC. Its translation: CASSKGAGETQYF.

The chain uses TRBV12-3 or TRBV12-4 and TRBJ2-1; D may be TRBD2 (5 bases). Trimming removed 7 bases from V and 7 bases from J, with 23 bases in between. This CDR3 contains 16 residues. The CDR3 DNA follows: TGTGCCAGCAACCTTGGACGGAGGTCGACGTGGAATGAGCAGTTCTTC. Translation: CASNLGRRSTWNEQFF.